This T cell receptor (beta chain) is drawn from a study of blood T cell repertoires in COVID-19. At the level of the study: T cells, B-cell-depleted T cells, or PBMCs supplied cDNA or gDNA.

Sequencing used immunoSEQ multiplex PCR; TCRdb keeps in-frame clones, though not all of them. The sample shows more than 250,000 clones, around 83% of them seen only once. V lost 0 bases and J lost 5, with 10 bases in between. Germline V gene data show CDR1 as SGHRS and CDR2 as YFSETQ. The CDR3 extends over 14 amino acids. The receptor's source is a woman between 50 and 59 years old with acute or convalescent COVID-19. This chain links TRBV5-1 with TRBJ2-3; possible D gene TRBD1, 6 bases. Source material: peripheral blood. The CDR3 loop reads CASSLAGVEDTQYF. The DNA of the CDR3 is TGCGCCAGCAGCTTGGCAGGGGTGGAAGATACGCAGTATTTT.